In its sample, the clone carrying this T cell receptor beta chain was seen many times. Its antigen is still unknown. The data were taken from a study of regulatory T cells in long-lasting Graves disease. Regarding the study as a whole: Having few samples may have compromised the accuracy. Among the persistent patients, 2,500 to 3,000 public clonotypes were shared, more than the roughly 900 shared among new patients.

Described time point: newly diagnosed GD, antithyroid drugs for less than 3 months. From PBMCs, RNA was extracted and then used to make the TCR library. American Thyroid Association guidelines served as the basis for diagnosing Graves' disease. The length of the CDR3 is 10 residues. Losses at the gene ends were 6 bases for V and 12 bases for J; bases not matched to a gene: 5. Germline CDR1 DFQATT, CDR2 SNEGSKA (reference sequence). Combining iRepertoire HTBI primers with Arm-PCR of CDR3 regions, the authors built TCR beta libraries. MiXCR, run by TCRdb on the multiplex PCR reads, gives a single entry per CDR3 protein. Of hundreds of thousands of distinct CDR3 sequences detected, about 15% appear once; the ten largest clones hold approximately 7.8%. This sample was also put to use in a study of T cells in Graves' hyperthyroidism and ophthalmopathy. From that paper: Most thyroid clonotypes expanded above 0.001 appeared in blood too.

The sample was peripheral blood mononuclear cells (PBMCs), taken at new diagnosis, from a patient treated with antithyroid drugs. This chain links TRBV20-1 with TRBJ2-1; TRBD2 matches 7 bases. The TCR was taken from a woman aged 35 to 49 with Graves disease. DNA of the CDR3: TGCAGTGCCCCCCCGGGAGGGCAGTTCTTC. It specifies CSAPPGGQFF.